This record covers a single T cell receptor (beta chain). The sample originates from a study of blood T cell repertoires in COVID-19. Study background: Sites across the United States, Italy and Spain contributed samples from acute and convalescent COVID-19. From T cells, B-cell-depleted T cells, or PBMCs came the material, which was cDNA or gDNA.

Repertoires were generated with immunoSEQ multiplex PCR, while TCRdb's copy carries only in-frame clones and drops some. The table has approximately 240,000 clones, approximately 82% seen once. This sequence was found in a woman in her forties who had recovered from COVID-19. The sample consisted of peripheral blood.

DNA for the CDR3: TGCGCCAGCAGCCAAGACCCGGAGGTGTTCTCTGAAGCTTTCTTT. Protein sequence: CASSQDPEVFSEAFF. The rearrangement links TRBV4-3 to TRBJ1-1; D call uncertain. V dropped 0 bases and J dropped 6 bases, with 14 bases sitting between them. Germline V gene lookup returns CDR1 LGHNA and CDR2 YSLEER. CDR3 length: 15 amino acids.